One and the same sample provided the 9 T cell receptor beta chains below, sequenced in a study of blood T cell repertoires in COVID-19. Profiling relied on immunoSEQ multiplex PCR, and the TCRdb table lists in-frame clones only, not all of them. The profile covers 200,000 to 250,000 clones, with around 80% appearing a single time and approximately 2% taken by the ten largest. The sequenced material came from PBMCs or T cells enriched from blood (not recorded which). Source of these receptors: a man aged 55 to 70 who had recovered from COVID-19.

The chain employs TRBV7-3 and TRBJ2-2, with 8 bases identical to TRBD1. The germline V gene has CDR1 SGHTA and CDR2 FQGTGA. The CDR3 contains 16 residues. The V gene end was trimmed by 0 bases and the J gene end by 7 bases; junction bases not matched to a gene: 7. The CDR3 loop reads CASSLTVTGVSGELFF. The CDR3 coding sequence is TGTGCCAGCAGCTTAACGGTGACAGGGGTCAGCGGGGAGCTGTTTTTT.

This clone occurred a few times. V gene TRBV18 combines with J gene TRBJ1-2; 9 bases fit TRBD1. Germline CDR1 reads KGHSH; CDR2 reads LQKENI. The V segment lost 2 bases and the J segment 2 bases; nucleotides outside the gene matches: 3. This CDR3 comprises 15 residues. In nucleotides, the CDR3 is TGTGCCAGCTCACCATACGGGACAGGGAACTATGGCTACACCTTC. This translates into CASSPYGTGNYGYTF.

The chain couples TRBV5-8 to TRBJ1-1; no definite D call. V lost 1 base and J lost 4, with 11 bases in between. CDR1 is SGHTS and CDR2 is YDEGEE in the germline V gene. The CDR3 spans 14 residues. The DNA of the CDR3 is TGTGCCAGCAGCTTGAATAAGTGGAGCACTGAAGCTTTCTTT. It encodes CASSLNKWSTEAFF.

The CDR3 DNA reads as TGTGCCAGCAGTGATGTTGGGGAGGGGAACACTGAAGCTTTCTTT. Translation gives CASSDVGEGNTEAFF. The rearrangement links TRBV2 to TRBJ1-1; D unclear. The V end was cut by 3 bases, the J end by 1 base, with 12 bases between. The germline V gene has CDR1 SNHLY and CDR2 FYNNEI. The CDR3 contains 15 residues.

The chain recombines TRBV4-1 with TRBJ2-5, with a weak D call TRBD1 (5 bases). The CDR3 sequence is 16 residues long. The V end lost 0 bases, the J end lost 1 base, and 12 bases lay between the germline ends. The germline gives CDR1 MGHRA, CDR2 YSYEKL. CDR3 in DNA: TGCGCCAGCAGCCAAGATTGGGGCAGGGTCCAAGAGACCCAGTACTTC. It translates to CASSQDWGRVQETQYF.

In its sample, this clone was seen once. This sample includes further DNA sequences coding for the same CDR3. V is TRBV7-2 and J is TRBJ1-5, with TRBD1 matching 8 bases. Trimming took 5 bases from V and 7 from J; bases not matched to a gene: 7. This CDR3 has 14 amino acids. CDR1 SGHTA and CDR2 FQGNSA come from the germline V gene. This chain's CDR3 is CASSPGQGSQPQHF. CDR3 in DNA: TGTGCCAGCAGCCCAGGACAGGGCAGCCAGCCCCAGCATTTT.

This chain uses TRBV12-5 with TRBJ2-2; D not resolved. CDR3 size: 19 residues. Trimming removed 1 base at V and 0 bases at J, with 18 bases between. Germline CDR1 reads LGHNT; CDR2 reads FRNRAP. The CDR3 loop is CASGLALSGSSANTGELFF. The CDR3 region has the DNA TGTGCTAGTGGTTTGGCACTGTCCGGGTCCTCCGCGAACACCGGGGAGCTGTTTTTT. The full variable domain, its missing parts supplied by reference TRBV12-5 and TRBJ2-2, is DARVTQTPRHKVTEMGQEVTMRCQPILGHNTVFWYRQTMMQGLELLAYFRNRAPLDDSGMPKDRFSAEMPDATLATLKIQPSEPRDSAVYFCASGLALSGSSANTGELFFGEGSRLTVL.

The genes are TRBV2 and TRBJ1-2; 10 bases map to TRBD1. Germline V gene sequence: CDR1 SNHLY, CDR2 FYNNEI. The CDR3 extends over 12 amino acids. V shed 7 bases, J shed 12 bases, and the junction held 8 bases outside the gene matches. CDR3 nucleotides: TGTGCCAGCAAAGGGACAGGGGATCTCCACACCTTC. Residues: CASKGTGDLHTF.

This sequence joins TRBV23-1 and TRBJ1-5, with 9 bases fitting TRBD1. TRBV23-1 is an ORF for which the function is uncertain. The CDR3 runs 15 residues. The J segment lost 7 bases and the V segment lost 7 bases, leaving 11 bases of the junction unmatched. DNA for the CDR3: TGCGCCAGCACCCCCGGGACAGGGCTCGGACAGCCCCAGCATTTT. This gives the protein CASTPGTGLGQPQHF.